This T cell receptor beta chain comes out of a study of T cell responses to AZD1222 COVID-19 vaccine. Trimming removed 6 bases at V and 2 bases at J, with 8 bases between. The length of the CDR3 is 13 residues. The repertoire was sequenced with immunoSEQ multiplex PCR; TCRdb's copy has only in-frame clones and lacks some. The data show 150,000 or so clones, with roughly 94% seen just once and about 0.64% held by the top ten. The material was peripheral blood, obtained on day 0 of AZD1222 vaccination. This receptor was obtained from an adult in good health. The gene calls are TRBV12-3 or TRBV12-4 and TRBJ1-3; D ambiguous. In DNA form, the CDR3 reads TGTGCCAGCAGCAGTGAACCTGGAAACACCATATATTTT. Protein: CASSSEPGNTIYF.